These T cell receptor beta chains were read from a single sample in a study of T cells after yellow fever vaccination. In TCRdb, the 5' RACE reads were re-called with MiXCR into one record per CDR3 protein. The sample holds roughly 50,000 distinct CDR3 sequences, roughly 7.3% seen once. Sequencing was performed on CD8+ T cells sorted from PBMCs, taken approximately 15 days after the first yellow fever vaccination. These receptors were taken from a man aged 18 to 35 who received the YFV17D yellow fever vaccine. Both conserved end residues are trimmed from each CDR3. Each record gives: CDR3 length, V gene, CDR3 protein.

len: 12
v_gene: TRBV20-1
CDR3aa: SARLERLANEQF

len: 13
v_gene: TRBV5-6
CDR3aa: ASSSLTAVNTEAF

len: 12
v_gene: TRBV7-8
CDR3aa: ASSAVANTGELF

len: 9
v_gene: TRBV6-2/TRBV6-3
CDR3aa: ASSYTHEQY

len: 12
v_gene: TRBV19
CDR3aa: ASAGGSGANVLT

len: 14
v_gene: TRBV7-3
CDR3aa: ASSTIPAGGRYEQF

len: 13
v_gene: TRBV7-2
CDR3aa: ASSGLPGGTDTQY

len: 9
v_gene: TRBV20-1
CDR3aa: SASTRDREY

len: 13
v_gene: TRBV4-3
CDR3aa: ASSPAQGVGQPQH

len: 13
v_gene: TRBV9
CDR3aa: ASSPRDRVLFEQY

len: 11
v_gene: TRBV5-6
CDR3aa: ASSLVGDQPQH

len: 11
v_gene: TRBV6-5
CDR3aa: ASSPTGVYGYT

len: 11
v_gene: TRBV20-1
CDR3aa: SARDYFSYEQY

len: 12
v_gene: TRBV12-3/TRBV12-4
CDR3aa: ASSFGPSGGAQY

len: 10
v_gene: TRBV12-3/TRBV12-4
CDR3aa: ASGDSHQPQH

len: 11
v_gene: TRBV6-4
CDR3aa: ASSPRDTGELF

len: 13
v_gene: TRBV4-1
CDR3aa: ASSPLEGGNQPQH

len: 13
v_gene: TRBV4-1
CDR3aa: ASSQRWVGGDTQY

len: 14
v_gene: TRBV7-2
CDR3aa: ASSSPGQPSGNTIY

len: 13
v_gene: TRBV23-1
CDR3aa: ASSHPGQGRDEQF

len: 13
v_gene: TRBV27
CDR3aa: ASSPLPGGDTEAF

len: 14
v_gene: TRBV4-3
CDR3aa: ASSPGTGNSDTEAF